This T cell receptor (beta chain) was documented in a study of cytomegalovirus exposure and HLA in healthy donors. Looking at the study overall: In an early release, HLA-typed donors contributed roughly 85 million unique TCR sequences. Study-wide points: Later analysis identified several of the most significant clusters that appeared linked to common viral pathogens. Only CMV serostatus was available as immune exposure information. In a later analysis, a genetic analysis reported fewer productive-TCR N-insertions in an Asian-associated ancestry cluster than the cohort average.

The CDR3 is made up of 13 amino acids. V shed 3 bases and J shed 3 bases, with 11 bases lying between them. Germline values: CDR1 SQVTM, CDR2 ANQGSEA. Amplification used 60 Vbeta primers and 13 Jbeta primers. The protocol was immunoSEQ multiplex PCR, while the TCRdb copy is restricted to in-frame clones and leaves out a portion. The sample includes more than 90,000 clones, about three quarters of them seen just once. Turning to this clone: Its antigen is unidentified.

V usage is TRBV29-1 and J usage is TRBJ2-5; tentatively, D is TRBD1 (6 bases). This receptor was identified in a man aged 40-55 years in good health and CMV-seropositive. Specimen: PBMCs. The CDR3 DNA reads as TGCAGCGTTGACGGACAGATTAAAGAGACCCAGTACTTC. This sequence encodes CSVDGQIKETQYF.